This T cell receptor (beta chain) was recorded in a study of Graves' ophthalmopathy and Graves' hyperthyroidism. General study points: Most thyroid-expanded clonotypes exceeding 0.001 frequency were also found in blood.

Germline lookup yields CDR1 DFQATT and CDR2 SNEGSKA (reference sequence). CDR3 size: 16 residues. Worth noting for this clonotype: The target antigen is unknown. The junction departs from germline at one end; a sequencing error may be responsible.

Using RNA transcripts, the TCR beta CDR3 regions were amplified. Scientists carried out first-round RT-PCR using HTBI primers and then a second-round multiplex PCR. A single record per CDR3 protein comes from TCRdb applying MiXCR to the multiplex PCR reads. The repertoire includes tens of thousands of distinct CDR3 sequences, around 45% of them detected once, and roughly 20% sits in the top ten. In donors with ophthalmopathy, activity was moderate-to-severe, with CAS ≥3, NOSPECS ≥4 and duration under 3 months. The V gene is TRBV20-1, the J gene TRBJ2-2, with D perhaps TRBD1 (6 bases). Sequences were obtained from peripheral blood. The sequence derives from an adult man with Graves' ophthalmopathy. CDR3 sequence (DNA): TGCGGTGCTTCACAGGGAAACTATGGCTACACCGGGGAGCTGTTTTTT. Protein sequence: CGASQGNYGYTGELFF.